Listed here are 3 T cell receptor beta chains from one sample, sequenced in a study of blood T cell repertoires in COVID-19. Clones were sequenced by immunoSEQ multiplex PCR, and TCRdb holds only the in-frame ones, with some missing. The sample shows a few hundred thousand clones, roughly nine tenths of them seen only once. The sequencing input was peripheral blood. These receptors came from a man aged 60 to 69 with acute or convalescent COVID-19.

The chain links TRBV7-2 to TRBJ2-3, with D possibly TRBD1 on 5 matching bases. Trimming took 5 bases from V and 0 from J, leaving 12 bases between them. The CDR3 covers 15 residues. Per germline, CDR1 SGHTA and CDR2 FQGNSA. The CDR3 region is CASSPFGASTDTQYF. CDR3 DNA sequence: TGTGCCAGCAGCCCCTTTGGGGCTAGCACAGATACGCAGTATTTT.

About this clone: Compared with germline, one end of the junction differs, possibly owing to a read error. The chain is built from TRBV11-2 and TRBJ2-5; unclear D gene. Germline V CDR1 and CDR2: SGHAT, FQNNGV. The CDR3 has 13 amino acids. CDR3 nucleotide sequence: TGTGCCAGCAGCCCCCCCTCTGAAGAGTCCCAGTACTTC. Translation: CASSPPSEESQYF.

This clone appeared a few times. V and J are TRBV7-2 and TRBJ1-5, with no clear D. The CDR3 has 14 residues. Trimming took 2 bases from V and 7 from J, leaving 12 bases between them. The V gene's germline CDR1 is SGHTA and CDR2 FQGNSA. This chain's CDR3 is CASSLMGSGQPQHF. The CDR3 DNA reads TGTGCCAGCAGCTTAATGGGGTCGGGGCAGCCCCAGCATTTT. The whole variable domain, filled in from reference TRBV7-2 and TRBJ1-5, reads GAGVSQSPSNKVTEKGKDVELRCDPISGHTALYWYRQSLGQGLEFLIYFQGNSAPDKSGLPSDRFSAERTGGSVSTLTIQRTQQEDSAVYLCASSLMGSGQPQHFGDGTRLSIL.